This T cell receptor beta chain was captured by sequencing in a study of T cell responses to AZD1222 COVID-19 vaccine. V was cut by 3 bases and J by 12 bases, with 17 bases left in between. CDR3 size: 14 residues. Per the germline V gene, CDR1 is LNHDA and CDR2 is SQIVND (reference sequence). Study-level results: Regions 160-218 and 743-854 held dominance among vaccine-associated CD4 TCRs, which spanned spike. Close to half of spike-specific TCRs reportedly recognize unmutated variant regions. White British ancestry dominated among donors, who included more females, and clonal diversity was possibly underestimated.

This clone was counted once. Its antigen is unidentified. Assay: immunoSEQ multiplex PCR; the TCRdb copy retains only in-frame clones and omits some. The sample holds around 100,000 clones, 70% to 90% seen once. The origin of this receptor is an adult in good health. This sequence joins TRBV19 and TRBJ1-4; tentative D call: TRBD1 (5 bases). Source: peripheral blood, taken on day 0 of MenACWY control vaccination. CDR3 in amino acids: CASSIQGDSAELFF. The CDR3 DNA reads TGTGCCAGTAGTATTCAGGGCGATTCGGCCGAACTGTTTTTT.